Listed below are T cell receptor beta chains from one sample, sequenced in a study of radiation and T cells in renal cell carcinoma. Assay: immunoSEQ multiplex PCR; the TCRdb copy retains only in-frame clones and omits some. The data hold fewer than 90,000 clones, with 86% observed a single time. The source was blood, collected from a patient whose treatment included radiotherapy and nephrectomy. These receptors all stem from a woman aged 50 to 65 with renal cell carcinoma. Both conserved end residues are part of each CDR3. D genes are given only for firm matches. Not every row has a clone size; where given, it reads once, few, many or a size class.

NA	TRBV11-2	TRBJ2-3	NA	CASSLDSSTPDTQYF	TGTGCCAGCAGCTTAGATAGCTCAACGCCAGATACGCAGTATTTT
NA	TRBV7-2	TRBJ2-3	TRBD1	CASSLQGQGTDTQYF	TGTGCCAGCAGCTTACAGGGACAGGGCACAGATACGCAGTATTTT
NA	TRBV29-1	TRBJ2-3	TRBD2	CSVATSDERTDTQYF	TGCAGCGTTGCCACTAGCGACGAGAGGACAGATACGCAGTATTTT
NA	TRBV6-1	TRBJ1-3	NA	CASSEGISGNTIYF	TGTGCCAGCAGTGAAGGGATTTCTGGAAACACCATATATTTT
NA	TRBV5-1	TRBJ1-6	TRBD1	CASSVTGGAGSPLHF	TGCGCCAGCAGCGTGACAGGGGGCGCAGGTTCACCCCTCCACTTT
NA	TRBV7-3	TRBJ2-2	TRBD2	CASSFGLAGGGELFF	TGTGCCAGCAGCTTCGGACTAGCGGGAGGCGGGGAGCTGTTTTTT
NA	TRBV6-5	TRBJ2-7	NA	CASSYFQGWYF	TGTGCCAGCAGTTACTTTCAGGGATGGTACTTC
NA	TRBV6-1	TRBJ2-4	NA	CASRCNIQYF	TGTGCCAGCAGATGCAACATTCAGTACTTC
NA	TRBV10-3	TRBJ1-4	TRBD1	CAISDHRGINEKLFF	TGTGCCATCAGTGATCACAGGGGGATCAACGAAAAACTGTTTTTT
NA	TRBV28	TRBJ2-3	TRBD1	CASSYLRDRGTDTQYF	TGTGCCAGCAGTTACCTCCGGGACAGGGGCACAGATACGCAGTATTTT
NA	TRBV4-2	TRBJ2-7	NA	CASSQGGRAYEQYF	TGTGCCAGCAGCCAAGGAGGACGGGCCTACGAGCAGTACTTC
NA	TRBV5-1	TRBJ2-3	NA	CASSLGTVTDTQYF	TGCGCCAGCAGCTTGGGGACAGTAACAGATACGCAGTATTTT
NA	TRBV7-9	TRBJ2-2	TRBD1	CASSSGTGWSVELFF	TGTGCCAGCAGCTCCGGGACAGGGTGGTCCGTGGAGCTGTTTTTT
NA	TRBV19	TRBJ2-1	TRBD2	CASSIAGGRNEQFF	TGTGCCAGTAGTATCGCGGGAGGTAGAAATGAGCAGTTCTTC
NA	TRBV28	TRBJ1-1	TRBD1	CASSLGTGGRNTEAFF	TGTGCCAGCAGTTTGGGGACAGGGGGCAGGAACACTGAAGCTTTCTTT
NA	TRBV6-5	TRBJ1-5	TRBD1	CASSVQGGNQPQHF	TGTGCCAGCAGTGTACAGGGGGGCAATCAGCCCCAGCATTTT
once	TRBV11-3	TRBJ2-2	NA	CASSFRQTGELFF	TGTGCCAGCAGCTTCCGGCAGACCGGGGAGCTGTTTTTT